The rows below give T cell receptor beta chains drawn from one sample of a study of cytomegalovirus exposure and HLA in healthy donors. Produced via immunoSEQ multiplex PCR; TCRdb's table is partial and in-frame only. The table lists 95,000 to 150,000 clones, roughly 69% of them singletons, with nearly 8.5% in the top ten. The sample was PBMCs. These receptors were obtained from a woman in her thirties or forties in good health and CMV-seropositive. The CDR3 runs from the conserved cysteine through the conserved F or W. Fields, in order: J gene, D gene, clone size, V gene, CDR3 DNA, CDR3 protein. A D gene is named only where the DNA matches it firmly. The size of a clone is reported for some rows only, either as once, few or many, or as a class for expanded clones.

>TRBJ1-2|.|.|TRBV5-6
TGTGCCAGCAGCTTGCGCAGGAACTATGGCTACACCTTC
CASSLRRNYGYTF
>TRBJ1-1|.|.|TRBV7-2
TGTGCCAGCAGTTTCGACTCGAACACTGAAGCTTTCTTT
CASSFDSNTEAFF
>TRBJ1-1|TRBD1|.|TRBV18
TGTGCCAGCACAGGGGCGGGAGGCACTGAAGCTTTCTTT
CASTGAGGTEAFF
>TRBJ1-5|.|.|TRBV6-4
TGTGCCAGCAGTGACCCGGGACTGGGGTCGAAGCCCCAGCATTTT
CASSDPGLGSKPQHF
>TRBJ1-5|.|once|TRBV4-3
TGCGCCAGCAGCCTACAGGGAAGCGGTCAGCCCCAGCATTTT
CASSLQGSGQPQHF
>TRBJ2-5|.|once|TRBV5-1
TGCGCCAGCAGCTTGGTCAGCAGGGGGGAAGAGACCCAGTACTTC
CASSLVSRGEETQYF
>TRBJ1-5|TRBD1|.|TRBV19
TGTGCCAGTAGTCAACTCGCCAGGGGGCGGAATCAGCCCCAGCATTTT
CASSQLARGRNQPQHF
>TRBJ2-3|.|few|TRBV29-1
TGCAGCGTTGGGACTAGCACAGATACGCAGTATTTT
CSVGTSTDTQYF
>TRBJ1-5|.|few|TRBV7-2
TGTGCCAGCAGCTTAATGGACAGACCCAATCAGCCCCAGCATTTT
CASSLMDRPNQPQHF
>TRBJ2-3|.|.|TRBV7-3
TGTGCCAGCAGCGCCACTAGAGATACGCAGTATTTT
CASSATRDTQYF
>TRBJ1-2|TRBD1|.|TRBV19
TGTGCCAGTAGTACCTTTAACAGGGGGCACTATGGCTACACCTTC
CASSTFNRGHYGYTF
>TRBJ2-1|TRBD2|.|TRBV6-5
TGTGCCAGCAGCGCGGGGGGGGTCAATGAGCAGTTCTTC
CASSAGGVNEQFF
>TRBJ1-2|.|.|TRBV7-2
TGTGCCAGCAGCTTAGGCCGGAACTATGGCTACACCTTC
CASSLGRNYGYTF
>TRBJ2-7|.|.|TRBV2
TGTGCCAGCAGTCGTATGTACGAGCAGTACTTC
CASSRMYEQYF
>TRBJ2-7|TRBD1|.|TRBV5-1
TGCGCCAGCAGCTCCCCGGGACAGGGGGACGAGCAGTACTTC
CASSSPGQGDEQYF
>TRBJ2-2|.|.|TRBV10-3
TGTGCCATCAGTGAGACGGGACACCCCGGGGAGCTGTTTTTT
CAISETGHPGELFF
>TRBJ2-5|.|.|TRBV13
TGTGCCAGCAGCTTATTAACAGGGCCGCAAGGAACCCAGTACTTC
CASSLLTGPQGTQYF
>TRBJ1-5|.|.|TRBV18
TGTGCCAGCTCACCACAGGCCGGGTTCAGCAATCAGCCCCAGCATTTT
CASSPQAGFSNQPQHF
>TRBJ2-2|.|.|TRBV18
TGTGCCAGCTCACCTCTACAGGGTGGCGGGGAGCTGTTTTTT
CASSPLQGGGELFF
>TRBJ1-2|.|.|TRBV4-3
TGCGCCAGCAGCCAAGTGGGAGCCAGAGCTAACTATGGCTACACCTTC
CASSQVGARANYGYTF
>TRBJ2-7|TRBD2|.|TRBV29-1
TGCAGCGTTGACGGCGGGGGGGCTGGATACGAGCAGTACTTC
CSVDGGGAGYEQYF
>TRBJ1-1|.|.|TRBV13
TGTGCCAGCAGTTGGCTGAACACTGAAGCTTTCTTT
CASSWLNTEAFF
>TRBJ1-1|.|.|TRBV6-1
TGTGCCAGCAGTAGCCGACAGGCGAACACTGAAGCTTTCTTT
CASSSRQANTEAFF
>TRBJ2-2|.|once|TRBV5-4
TGTGCCAGCAGCCGGGGGACAGCCCGAAGCGACGGGGAGCTGTTTTTT
CASSRGTARSDGELFF
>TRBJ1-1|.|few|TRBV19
TGTGCCAGTAGTGGGGGGAGGGCCGGCTCTGAAGCTTTCTTT
CASSGGRAGSEAFF
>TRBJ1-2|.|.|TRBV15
TGTGCCACCAGCAGAGAGAGGGTTGGCTACACCTTC
CATSRERVGYTF
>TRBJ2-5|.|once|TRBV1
TGCACCAGCAGCCAAGATGATTGGCTAGCGGGGGACTTCTCGGGAGAGACCCAGTACTTC
CTSSQDDWLAGDFSGETQYF
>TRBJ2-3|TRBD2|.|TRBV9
TGTGCCAGCAGCGTAGGGGCGGGGGTCACAGATACGCAGTATTTT
CASSVGAGVTDTQYF
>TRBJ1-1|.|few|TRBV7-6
TGTGCCAGCACCCCCAGATCGGGGGTCGAAGCTTTCTTT
CASTPRSGVEAFF
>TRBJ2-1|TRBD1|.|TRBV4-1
TGCGCCAGCAGCCAAGCACCCCCGGGACAGGGAGGTGAGCAGTTCTTC
CASSQAPPGQGGEQFF
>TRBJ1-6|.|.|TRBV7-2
TGTGCCAGCAGCTTTTATCGCGGGGGATCACCCCTCCACTTT
CASSFYRGGSPLHF
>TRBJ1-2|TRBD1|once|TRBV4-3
TGCGCCAGCAGCCAAGAGGACAGGGGAAGGGGTGGCTACACCTTC
CASSQEDRGRGGYTF
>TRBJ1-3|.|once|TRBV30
TGTGCCTGGAGTTCAGAGCGTAAAGGTTTT
CAWSSERKGF
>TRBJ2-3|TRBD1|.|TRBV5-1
TGCGCCAGCACCCCACAGGGGAGTGCAGATACGCAGTATTTT
CASTPQGSADTQYF
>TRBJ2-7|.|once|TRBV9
TGTGCCAGCAGCGTAGGAGGAGACCACCCCTACGAGCAGTACTTC
CASSVGGDHPYEQYF
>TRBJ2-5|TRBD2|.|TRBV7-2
TGTGCCAGCAGCCAAGGCCCAGCGGGGGGACAAGAGACCCAGTACTTC
CASSQGPAGGQETQYF
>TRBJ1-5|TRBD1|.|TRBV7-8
TGTGCCAGCAGCTCGGGATTCGACAGGGGTAGCAATCAGCCCCAGCATTTT
CASSSGFDRGSNQPQHF
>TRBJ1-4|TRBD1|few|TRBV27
TGTGCCAGCAGTCGAGTCTGGGACAGGTTTGCAACTAATGAAAAACTGTTTTTT
CASSRVWDRFATNEKLFF
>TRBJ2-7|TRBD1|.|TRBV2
TGTGCCACCCTCCGACAGGGTTACGAGCAGTACTTC
CATLRQGYEQYF
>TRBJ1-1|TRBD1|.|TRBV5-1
TGCGCCAGCAGCTCCTCAACAGGGGGCAACACTGAAGCTTTCTTT
CASSSSTGGNTEAFF